Listed below are T cell receptor beta chains from one sample, sequenced in a study of shared clonotypes between healthy human individuals. Using immunoSEQ multiplex PCR, the repertoire was profiled, and TCRdb retains in-frame clones only, with some absent. The sample consists of 900,000 to 1,200,000 clones, 75% to 85% of them appearing once. Input material: memory CD4+ T cells from PBMCs. The origin of the receptors is a man between 18 and 35 years old in good health. Some clones in this sample may be carry-over from other donors' samples. CDR3s leave out the opening cysteine and the closing phenylalanine or tryptophan. D genes are given only for firm matches.

>.|TRBV5-1|13|TRBJ1-1
ASSLVAGPTTEAF
>.|TRBV5-4|13|TRBJ2-2
ASSQMGSNTGELF
>TRBD1|TRBV7-2|13|TRBJ1-2
ASSPRDRGRGGYT
>.|TRBV20-1|9|TRBJ2-7
SASPLYEQY
>.|TRBV2|12|TRBJ1-2
ASSALTGPGGYT
>TRBD1|TRBV6-6|12|TRBJ2-7
ASSRTGGTYEQY
>TRBD1|TRBV6-1|15|TRBJ2-2
ASSEAGQGAGTGELF
>.|TRBV28|15|TRBJ2-7
ASSQIRRTLRSYEQY
>TRBD1|TRBV28|15|TRBJ1-1
ASRYLLGQGTNTEAF
>TRBD1|TRBV28|13|TRBJ1-5
ASSRQGLSNQPQH
>.|TRBV28|14|TRBJ2-3
ASSGETNRATDTQY
>.|TRBV7-9|12|TRBJ1-1
ASSLAGGYTEAF
>.|TRBV15|9|TRBJ2-1
ATSREGLQF
>TRBD2|TRBV7-3|16|TRBJ2-3
ASSLFLAGEGTADTQY
>.|TRBV5-1|12|TRBJ2-1
ASSQNRAVYEQF
>TRBD2|TRBV7-2|15|TRBJ2-3
ASSFGRLAGAGDTQY
>TRBD2|TRBV6-6|11|TRBJ2-5
ASQTSGQETQY
>.|TRBV5-6|13|TRBJ2-7
ASSLWGRPSYEQY
>.|TRBV28|11|TRBJ2-7
ASSFDTSYEQY
>.|TRBV5-4|15|TRBJ1-2
ASSPGKGPSGDYGYT
>.|TRBV19|12|TRBJ1-5
ASSIGVFNQPQH
>.|TRBV29-1|8|TRBJ1-1
SVVQVEAF
>TRBD1|TRBV9|13|TRBJ2-5
ASSRIGQVLETQY
>TRBD1|TRBV5-1|14|TRBJ1-4
ASSFGTGGLNEKLF
>.|TRBV5-1|12|TRBJ1-1
ASSSAGLTSEAF
>.|TRBV11-2|12|TRBJ1-2
ASSRLAANYGYT
>TRBD1|TRBV18|14|TRBJ1-3
ASSPGQYLTGNTIY
>TRBD2|TRBV7-9|15|TRBJ2-3
ASSLGGTSRHTDTQY
>.|TRBV19|14|TRBJ2-7
ASSRSVAGKSYEQY
>.|TRBV27|12|TRBJ2-3
ASSFSSSTDTQY
>TRBD2|TRBV29-1|11|TRBJ2-5
SVSGGLGETQY
>.|TRBV6-1|14|TRBJ1-2
ASSEARNRVASDYT
>.|TRBV28|14|TRBJ1-4
ASSQRGGQSDEKLF
>.|TRBV27|11|TRBJ1-2
ASSFRGQYGYT
>.|TRBV11-2|10|TRBJ2-1
ASSSAWGEQF
>TRBD1|TRBV9|13|TRBJ1-4
ASSGGQEMDEKLF
>.|TRBV7-9|13|TRBJ2-2
ASLLAGPSTGELF
>TRBD1|TRBV28|14|TRBJ1-2
ASSSFGTGDNYGYT
>.|TRBV19|11|TRBJ1-1
ASSKRGITEAF
>.|TRBV28|12|TRBJ1-1
ASTPGQRRTEAF
>.|TRBV28|16|TRBJ1-2
ASSLYGGLDVGHYGYT
>.|TRBV18|10|TRBJ2-3
ASSPITDTQY
>TRBD1|TRBV5-6|11|TRBJ1-2
ASSREGADGYT
>.|TRBV9|14|TRBJ2-5
ASSVGRQSSQETQY
>TRBD2|TRBV29-1|13|TRBJ2-1
SVEGTSRSLNEQF